The 14 T cell receptor beta chains below come from one sample, sequenced in a study of OX40 agonist ivuxolimab in advanced cancers. The protocol was immunoSEQ multiplex PCR, while the TCRdb copy is restricted to in-frame clones and leaves out a portion. Here the sample spans roughly 51,000 clones, around 90% being singletons. Sequencing was performed on CD4+ or CD8+ T cells sorted from blood, taken in a trial of the OX40 agonist ivuxolimab. These TCRs come from an adult with an advanced solid tumor such as melanoma, head and neck, liver or kidney cancer.

The chain carries TRBV6-1 and TRBJ1-6; D is possibly TRBD1 (5 bases). The CDR3 has 14 residues. Trimming removed 1 base from V and 7 bases from J, with 8 bases in between. The germline V gene encodes CDR1 MNHNS and CDR2 SASEGT. CDR3 sequence: CASSEVTENSPLHF. The CDR3 region has the DNA TGTGCCAGCAGTGAAGTGACAGAAAATTCACCCCTCCACTTT.

The CDR3 DNA follows: TGCAGCGTTGAAGTCCTGACTAGCGGGATTGATGAGCAGTTCTTC. As protein: CSVEVLTSGIDEQFF. The V call is TRBV29-1, the J call TRBJ2-1, with TRBD2 identical over 11 bases. This CDR3 has 15 residues. CDR1 and CDR2 (germline): SQVTM, ANQGSEA. The trim removed 1 base at V and 8 bases at J, leaving 7 bases unmatched.

This CDR3 is CASSPRQGLWNSPLHF. In DNA form, the CDR3 reads TGTGCCAGCAGCCCCAGACAGGGGTTGTGGAATTCACCCCTCCACTTT. This rearrangement joins TRBV5-8 to TRBJ1-6; 8 bases fit TRBD1. V dropped 4 bases and J dropped 7; count of bases not matched to a gene: 10. The CDR3 is made up of 16 amino acids. The germline V gene has CDR1 SGHTS and CDR2 YDEGEE. Full variable domain (remainder filled in from reference TRBV5-8 and TRBJ1-6): EAGVTQSPTHLIKTRGQQATLRCSPISGHTSVYWYQQALGLGLQFLLWYDEGEERNRGNFPPRFSGRQFPNYSSELNVNALELEDSALYLCASSPRQGLWNSPLHFGNGTRLTVT.

This chain uses TRBV29-1 with TRBJ2-1; D is ambiguous. Germline V gives CDR1 SQVTM, CDR2 ANQGSEA. V gave up 4 bases and J gave up 7 bases, with 8 bases separating them. This CDR3 comprises 11 residues. The CDR3 sequence is CSVGAGNEQFF. The CDR3 DNA reads as TGCAGCGTTGGGGCCGGGAATGAGCAGTTCTTC.

The table lists this clone with a count of one. The chain has TRBV7-8 and TRBJ1-1; D gene ambiguous. This CDR3 is built from 14 residues. Germline lookup yields CDR1 SGHVS and CDR2 FQNEAQ. V dropped 2 bases and J dropped 1 base, with 8 bases sitting between them. CDR3 bases: TGTGCCAGCAGCTTAAATTCTGGGAACACTGAAGCTTTCTTT. This sequence encodes CASSLNSGNTEAFF.

The rearrangement joins TRBV5-1 to TRBJ1-1, with D perhaps matching TRBD1 (5 bases). The ends were cut back, 6 bases at V and 0 bases at J, with 12 bases in the middle. Germline CDR1 and CDR2: SGHRS and YFSETQ. This CDR3 is built from 14 residues. The CDR3 loop is CASNPEGLNTEAFF. In DNA, the CDR3 is TGCGCCAGCAACCCCGAGGGACTGAACACTGAAGCTTTCTTT.

This clone appeared once. This sequence joins TRBV19 and TRBJ2-1, with 8 bases aligning to TRBD2. The trim removed 6 bases at V and 4 bases at J, leaving 14 bases unmatched. The CDR3 has 17 residues. Germline CDR1 and CDR2: LNHDA and SQIVND (reference sequence). The CDR3 protein is CASSGGGPLELYNEQFF. The CDR3 DNA reads TGTGCCAGTAGCGGCGGGGGGCCCCTTGAATTATACAATGAGCAGTTCTTC.

The chain's CDR3 is CASSLASPSYEQYF. CDR3 sequence (DNA): TGTGCCAGCAGTTTAGCTAGTCCCTCCTACGAGCAGTACTTC. The V and J genes are TRBV28 and TRBJ2-7; D ambiguous. V shed 2 bases and J shed 0 bases, with 8 bases lying between them. The CDR3 extends over 14 amino acids. Looked up from germline, CDR1 is MDHEN and CDR2 is SYDVKM.

The rearrangement links TRBV5-6 to TRBJ2-7; perhaps TRBD1 as D (6 bases). Germline values: CDR1 SGHDT, CDR2 YYEEEE. Trimming took 0 bases from V and 5 from J, leaving 18 bases between them. This CDR3 has 16 amino acids. Here the CDR3 reads CASSLGTRQGSNEQYV. Here the CDR3 DNA reads TGTGCCAGCAGCTTGGGGACTCGGCAGGGGAGCAACGAGCAGTACGTC.

V is TRBV11-2 and J is TRBJ1-1; no clear D. CDR3 length: 17 amino acids. V was trimmed by 1 base and J by 0 bases, leaving 15 bases between them. Germline assignment: CDR1 SGHAT and CDR2 FQNNGV. CDR3 nucleotides: TGTGCCAGCAGCTTAGTGGGCGTCAGCCCGATGAACACTGAAGCTTTCTTT. Protein: CASSLVGVSPMNTEAFF.

V is TRBV6-6 and J is TRBJ2-2; D not certain. The V end was cut by 2 bases, the J end by 2 bases, with 6 bases between. Germline V gives CDR1 MNHNY, CDR2 SVGAGI (reference sequence). CDR3 size: 14 residues. The CDR3 reads CASSYLSNTGELFF. The CDR3 nucleotides read TGTGCCAGCAGTTACCTCTCCAACACCGGGGAGCTGTTTTTT.

This clone was seen once. The CDR3, as DNA: TGTGCCAGCAGCTTTCGTCCTCACAATCAGCCCCAGCATTTT. Translated, it gives CASSFRPHNQPQHF. The V and J genes are TRBV6-5 and TRBJ1-5; D is ambiguous. V was shortened by 6 bases and J by 3 bases, with 12 bases between the two germline ends. The germline V gene encodes CDR1 MNHEY and CDR2 SVGAGI. The CDR3 loop spans 14 amino acids.

The chain employs TRBV10-3 and TRBJ2-3; the D is unclear. The germline gives CDR1 ENHRY, CDR2 SYGVKD. V lost 3 bases and J lost 1, with 11 bases in between. The length of the CDR3 is 15 residues. The CDR3 is CAISDLAPGTDTQYF. The CDR3 DNA is TGTGCCATCAGTGATTTGGCTCCAGGCACAGATACGCAGTATTTT.

The DNA for the CDR3 is TGTGCCAGCAGCTTTAGTGGGGGAGGAGGAAACACCATATATTTT. Its protein is CASSFSGGGGNTIYF. J is TRBJ1-3 and V is TRBV5-4; tentatively, D is TRBD1 (5 bases). The CDR3 is made up of 15 amino acids. Germline V gene data show CDR1 as SGHNT and CDR2 as YYREEE (reference sequence). V was clipped by 2 bases and J by 4 bases, with 13 bases between them.